These T cell receptor beta chains were read from a single sample in a study of cytomegalovirus exposure and HLA in healthy donors. Sequenced by immunoSEQ multiplex PCR; TCRdb stores in-frame clones only, minus some. This sample has roughly 56,000 clones; about 87% occur once, and the top ten carry approximately 1.3%. The material sequenced was PBMCs. The receptors derive from a man younger than 35 in good health and CMV-seronegative. Both conserved end residues are part of each CDR3. D genes are given only for firm matches. The size field is filled for only some rows; it gives once, few, many or a size class.

>-|TRBJ2-7|TRBV30|-|13
CAWSYGSSYEQYF
TGTGCCTGGTCTTACGGTAGCTCCTACGAGCAGTACTTC
>-|TRBJ2-2|TRBV7-6|-|14
CASSLRAGIGELFF
TGTGCCAGCAGCTTAAGGGCAGGGATCGGGGAGCTGTTTTTT
>-|TRBJ2-1|TRBV27|-|14
CASSPPALRDEQFF
TGTGCCAGCAGTCCCCCGGCGTTACGGGATGAGCAGTTCTTC
>-|TRBJ2-5|TRBV30|-|13
CAWKFGHKETQYF
TGTGCCTGGAAGTTTGGGCACAAAGAGACCCAGTACTTC
>TRBD1|TRBJ2-2|TRBV7-6|-|14
CASSRQGATGELFF
TGTGCCAGCAGTCGACAGGGGGCTACCGGGGAGCTGTTTTTT
>TRBD1|TRBJ2-5|TRBV5-1|-|16
CASSIGTGEYQETQYF
TGCGCCAGCAGCATCGGGACAGGGGAATACCAAGAGACCCAGTACTTC
>-|TRBJ2-7|TRBV19|-|13
CASSITSTYEQYF
TGTGCCAGTAGTATAACTTCGACCTACGAGCAGTACTTC
>TRBD1|TRBJ1-4|TRBV30|-|14
CAWSPGQGGEKLFF
TGTGCCTGGAGTCCGGGACAGGGTGGCGAAAAACTGTTTTTT
>TRBD2|TRBJ2-5|TRBV7-9|once|18
CASSIGGLAGGIQETQYF
TGTGCCAGCAGCATAGGGGGACTAGCGGGGGGGATCCAAGAGACCCAGTACTTC
>TRBD1|TRBJ1-1|TRBV28|-|15
CASSLGTAMNTEAFF
TGTGCCAGCAGCCTAGGGACAGCAATGAACACTGAAGCTTTCTTT
>TRBD1|TRBJ1-2|TRBV6-5|-|12
CASRTGGGGYTF
TGTGCCAGCAGAACAGGGGGCGGTGGCTACACCTTC
>-|TRBJ1-2|TRBV10-3|-|14
CAISESDRGYGYTF
TGTGCCATCAGTGAGTCGGACAGAGGGTATGGCTACACCTTC
>-|TRBJ1-6|TRBV7-8|-|14
CASRLEQGRSPLHF
TGTGCCAGCAGATTAGAGCAGGGGAGATCACCCCTCCACTTT
>TRBD1|TRBJ1-2|TRBV30|-|13
CAWDYRGSDGYTF
TGTGCCTGGGACTACAGGGGTTCCGATGGCTACACCTTC
>-|TRBJ2-7|TRBV29-1|-|12
CSVRDNSYEQYF
TGCAGCGTTCGGGACAACTCCTACGAGCAGTACTTC
>-|TRBJ2-3|TRBV7-6|-|13
CASSLGQEDTQYF
TGTGCCAGCAGCTTAGGACAGGAGGATACGCAGTATTTT
>TRBD1|TRBJ1-5|TRBV6-5|-|13
CASSPQGYQPQHF
TGTGCCAGCAGTCCACAGGGGTATCAGCCCCAGCATTTT
>-|TRBJ1-1|TRBV6-4|-|13
CASSPGGVTEAFF
TGTGCCAGCAGTCCCGGGGGAGTGACTGAAGCTTTCTTT
>-|TRBJ2-2|TRBV7-2|-|13
CASSFRGTGELFF
TGTGCCAGCAGCTTTCGGGGGACCGGGGAGCTGTTTTTT
>TRBD1|TRBJ1-5|TRBV18|-|15
CASSGQGASNQPQHF
TGTGCCAGCTCTGGACAGGGTGCTAGCAATCAGCCCCAGCATTTT
>TRBD1|TRBJ2-4|TRBV30|-|17
CAWSAAADRGWKNIQYF
TGTGCCTGGAGTGCCGCAGCGGACAGGGGTTGGAAAAACATTCAGTACTTC
>-|TRBJ1-2|TRBV10-3|once|14
CAISESEGRSGYTF
TGTGCCATCAGTGAGTCTGAGGGCCGGTCTGGCTACACCTTC
>-|TRBJ2-6|TRBV7-2|-|16
CASSLQGTAGANVLTF
TGTGCCAGCAGCTTACAGGGAACGGCTGGGGCCAACGTCCTGACTTTC
>-|TRBJ2-3|TRBV28|-|15
CASSFDGGGADTQYF
TGTGCCAGCAGTTTTGATGGGGGGGGCGCAGATACGCAGTATTTT
>-|TRBJ2-3|TRBV5-6|-|13
CASSRLIGDTQYF
TGTGCCAGCAGCCGACTCATCGGGGATACGCAGTATTTT
>-|TRBJ1-2|TRBV13|-|15
CASSLREGPRGGYTF
TGTGCCAGCAGCTTAAGAGAAGGCCCCCGAGGTGGCTACACCTTC
>TRBD2|TRBJ2-2|TRBV4-1|-|13
CASSSGETGELFF
TGCGCCAGCAGCAGCGGGGAAACCGGGGAGCTGTTTTTT
>TRBD1|TRBJ1-1|TRBV6-6|-|15
CASSFRTGGNTEAFF
TGTGCCAGCAGTTTCCGGACAGGGGGCAACACTGAAGCTTTCTTT
>-|TRBJ2-7|TRBV5-6|-|15
CASSQDKHSSYEQYF
TGTGCCAGCAGCCAGGACAAACATTCTTCCTACGAGCAGTACTTC
>-|TRBJ1-5|TRBV11-2|-|13
CASSLQGSQPQHF
TGTGCCAGCAGCTTACAGGGTTCCCAGCCCCAGCATTTT
>-|TRBJ1-5|TRBV6-5|once|15
CASSRTGNIAQPQHF
TGTGCCAGCAGCCGTACAGGGAACATTGCTCAGCCCCAGCATTTT
>TRBD1|TRBJ2-3|TRBV10-1|once|15
CASSRSGTGADTQYF
TGCGCCAGCAGTCGGAGTGGGACAGGGGCAGATACGCAGTATTTT
>-|TRBJ2-3|TRBV7-9|-|13
CASSLAGRDTQYF
TGTGCCAGCAGCTTAGCTGGTCGGGATACGCAGTATTTT
>-|TRBJ2-7|TRBV28|-|13
CASSFRQIYEQYF
TGTGCCAGCAGTTTCCGCCAGATCTACGAGCAGTACTTC
>TRBD1|TRBJ2-7|TRBV11-2|-|13
CASSASRGREQYF
TGTGCCAGCAGCGCGAGCAGGGGGCGAGAGCAGTACTTC
>TRBD2|TRBJ2-7|TRBV10-3|-|11
CASRGGEEQYF
TGTGCCTCGCGGGGGGGGGAAGAGCAGTACTTC
>TRBD1|TRBJ2-5|TRBV2|once|15
CASSEDWAGGETQYF
TGTGCCAGCAGTGAGGACTGGGCAGGGGGAGAGACCCAGTACTTC
>-|TRBJ2-3|TRBV10-3|-|17
CAISESLAGPSTDTQYF
TGTGCCATCAGTGAGTCGTTGGCGGGGCCAAGCACAGATACGCAGTATTTT
>-|TRBJ2-5|TRBV9|once|14
CASSVDGGSEAQYF
TGTGCCAGCAGCGTTGATGGGGGGAGTGAGGCCCAGTACTTC
>-|TRBJ1-2|TRBV7-8|-|15
CASSLNVGVNYGYTF
TGTGCCAGCAGCTTAAATGTAGGGGTTAACTATGGCTACACCTTC
>-|TRBJ2-2|TRBV7-8|-|15
CASSRLNYWAGELFF
TGTGCCAGCAGCCGTCTAAACTATTGGGCCGGGGAGCTGTTTTTT
>-|TRBJ2-2|TRBV15|once|15
CATSRDRGIAGELFF
TGTGCCACCAGCAGAGATCGGGGAATTGCCGGGGAGCTGTTTTTT
>-|TRBJ2-6|TRBV7-9|-|13
CAIARSGANVLTF
TGTGCCATCGCGCGTTCGGGGGCCAACGTCCTGACTTTC
>-|TRBJ2-1|TRBV19|-|11
CASSTTVEQFF
TGTGCCAGTAGTACGACTGTAGAGCAGTTCTTC
>TRBD1|TRBJ1-6|TRBV6-1|-|15
CASSEARDRASPLHF
TGTGCCAGCAGTGAAGCCAGGGACAGGGCTTCACCCCTCCACTTT
>-|TRBJ1-4|TRBV6-5|few|15
CASSYSRGGGEKLFF
TGTGCCAGCAGTTACTCACGGGGAGGGGGTGAAAAACTGTTTTTT
>-|TRBJ1-2|TRBV11-2|-|15
CASSPEAGLNYGYTF
TGTGCCAGCAGCCCAGAGGCGGGTTTGAACTATGGCTACACCTTC
>-|TRBJ1-2|TRBV30|once|13
CAWSIGGRGGYTF
TGTGCCTGGAGTATTGGGGGCAGGGGAGGCTACACCTTC
>-|TRBJ1-6|TRBV23-1|-|19
CASSQSTDRSGSYNSPLHF
TGCGCCAGCAGTCAATCTACCGACAGGAGTGGCTCCTATAATTCACCCCTCCACTTT
>-|TRBJ1-3|TRBV30|-|12
CAWSGGGNTIYF
TGTGCCTGGTCGGGAGGCGGAAACACCATATATTTT
>TRBD1|TRBJ2-7|TRBV11-2|-|14
CASTTGTGTYEQYF
TGTGCCAGCACGACCGGGACAGGGACCTACGAGCAGTACTTC
>TRBD1|TRBJ2-1|TRBV6-1|-|13
CASSEHRGNEQFF
TGTGCCAGCAGTGAACACAGGGGAAATGAGCAGTTCTTC
>-|TRBJ1-1|TRBV11-2|-|14
CASSLEGGWSEAFF
TGTGCCAGCAGCTTAGAGGGGGGGTGGAGTGAAGCTTTCTTT
>TRBD1|TRBJ2-7|TRBV6-6|-|13
CASARGPQGEQYF
TGTGCCAGCGCCAGGGGGCCCCAGGGCGAGCAGTACTTC
>-|TRBJ1-6|TRBV7-3|-|15
CASSLEATINSPLHF
TGTGCCAGCAGCTTAGAGGCAACGATAAATTCACCCCTCCACTTT
>-|TRBJ1-1|TRBV7-9|-|13
CASSFPENPEAFF
TGTGCCAGCAGCTTCCCGGAGAACCCTGAAGCTTTCTTT
>-|TRBJ1-5|TRBV7-8|-|15
CASSLLQGPNQPQHF
TGTGCCAGCAGCTTGTTACAGGGCCCTAATCAGCCCCAGCATTTT